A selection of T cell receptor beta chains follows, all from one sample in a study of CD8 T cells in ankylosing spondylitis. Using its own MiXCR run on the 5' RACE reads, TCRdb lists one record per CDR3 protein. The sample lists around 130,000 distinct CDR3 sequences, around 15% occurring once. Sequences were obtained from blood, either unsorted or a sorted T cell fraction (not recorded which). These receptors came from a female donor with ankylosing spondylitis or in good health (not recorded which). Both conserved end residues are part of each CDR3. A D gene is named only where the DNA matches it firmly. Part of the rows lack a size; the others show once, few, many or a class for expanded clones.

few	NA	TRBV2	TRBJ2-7	CASDPTVSYEQYF	TGTGCCAGCGATCCGACAGTCTCCTACGAGCAGTACTTC
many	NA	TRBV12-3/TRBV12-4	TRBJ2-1	CASSLSLGLRGEQFF	TGTGCCAGCAGTTTATCTCTAGGGCTAAGAGGTGAGCAGTTCTTC
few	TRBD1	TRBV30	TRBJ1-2	CAWSVWDRVYGYTF	TGTGCCTGGAGTGTATGGGACAGGGTCTATGGCTACACCTTC
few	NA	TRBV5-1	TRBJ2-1	CASSYDFRFGSYNEQFF	TGCGCCAGCAGCTACGACTTCCGATTCGGCTCCTACAATGAGCAGTTCTTC
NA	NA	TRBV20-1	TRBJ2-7	CSARGGQGDDEQYF	TGCAGTGCCCGAGGGGGGCAGGGTGACGACGAGCAGTACTTC
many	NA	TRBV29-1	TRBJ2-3	CSVEGETDTQYF	TGCAGCGTTGAAGGGGAGACAGATACGCAGTATTTT
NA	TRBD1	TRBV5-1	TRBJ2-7	CASNSGQGYAYEQYF	TGCGCCAGCAACTCGGGACAGGGATACGCCTACGAGCAGTACTTC
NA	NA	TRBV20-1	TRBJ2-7	CSASTRDITSYEQYF	TGCAGTGCTAGTACCCGGGACATAACCTCCTACGAGCAGTACTTC
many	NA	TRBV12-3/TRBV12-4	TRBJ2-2	CASRVNTGELFF	TGTGCCAGCAGGGTAAACACCGGGGAGCTGTTTTTT
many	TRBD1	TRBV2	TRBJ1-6	CASIRTGNNSPLHF	TGTGCCAGCATTCGGACAGGGAATAATTCACCCCTCCACTTT
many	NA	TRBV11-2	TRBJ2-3	CASSLQREVAYGTQYF	TGTGCCAGCAGCCTCCAGAGGGAGGTGGCCTACGGTACGCAGTATTTT
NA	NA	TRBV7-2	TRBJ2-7	CASSLPGSYEQYF	TGTGCCAGCAGCTTACCAGGATCCTACGAGCAGTACTTC
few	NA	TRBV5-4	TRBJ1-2	CASSFWEIYRHGYTF	TGTGCCAGCAGCTTTTGGGAGATTTATAGGCATGGCTACACCTTC
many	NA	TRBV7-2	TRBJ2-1	CASSFASDGHNEQFF	TGTGCCAGCAGCTTTGCTAGCGACGGACACAATGAGCAGTTCTTC
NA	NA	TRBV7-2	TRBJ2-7	CASSILRGHEQYF	TGTGCCAGCAGCATATTACGGGGCCACGAGCAGTACTTC
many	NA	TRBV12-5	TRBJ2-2	CASGLPPDLRRPGELFF	TGTGCTAGTGGCCTGCCTCCAGACTTGAGGAGGCCCGGGGAGCTGTTTTTT
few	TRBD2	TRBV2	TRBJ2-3	CASSVSGTSVIDTQYF	TGTGCCAGCAGTGTTTCCGGGACTAGCGTAATAGATACGCAGTATTTT
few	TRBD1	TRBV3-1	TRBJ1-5	CASSQGTGNQPQHF	TGTGCCAGCAGCCAAGGGACAGGGAACCAGCCCCAGCATTTT
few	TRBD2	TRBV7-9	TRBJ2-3	CASSLRAGGKSTDTQYF	TGTGCCAGCAGCTTACGCGCGGGGGGCAAGAGCACAGATACGCAGTATTTT
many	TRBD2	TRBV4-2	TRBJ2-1	CASSQDLGLAPYNEQFF	TGTGCCAGCAGCCAAGATTTGGGACTAGCTCCCTACAATGAGCAGTTCTTC
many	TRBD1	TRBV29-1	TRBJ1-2	CSVGLQGARGGYTF	TGCAGCGTTGGGCTCCAGGGGGCACGGGGTGGCTACACCTTC
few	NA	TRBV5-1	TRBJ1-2	CASSWVGTNYGYTF	TGCGCCAGCAGCTGGGTGGGGACTAACTATGGCTACACCTTC
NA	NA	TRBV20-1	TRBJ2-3	CSPGLSTDTQYF	TGCTCCCCGGGATTGAGCACAGATACGCAGTATTTT
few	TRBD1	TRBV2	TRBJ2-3	CASRRQGPDTQYF	TGTGCCAGCAGACGACAGGGCCCAGATACGCAGTATTTT
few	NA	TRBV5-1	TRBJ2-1	CASNSGGIYNEQFF	TGCGCCAGCAACTCGGGTGGTATCTACAATGAGCAGTTCTTC
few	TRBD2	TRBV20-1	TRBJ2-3	CSARLGLASRPADTQYF	TGCAGTGCTAGACTAGGACTAGCGAGTCGACCCGCAGATACGCAGTATTTT
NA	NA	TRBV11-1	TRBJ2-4	CASSLSRRGGANIQYF	TGTGCCAGCAGCTTATCCCGTAGGGGGGGCGCGAACATTCAGTACTTC
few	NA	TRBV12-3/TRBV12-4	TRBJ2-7	CASSSTPLTYEQYF	TGTGCCAGCAGTTCGACACCTTTAACCTACGAGCAGTACTTC
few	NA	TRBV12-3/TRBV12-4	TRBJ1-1	CASSLEGSRTEAFF	TGTGCCAGCAGTTTGGAAGGATCTCGCACTGAAGCTTTCTTT
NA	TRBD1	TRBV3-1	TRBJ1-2	CASSQGVTGSYGYTF	TGTGCCAGCAGCCAAGGGGTGACAGGGTCCTATGGCTACACCTTC
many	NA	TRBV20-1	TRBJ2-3	CSARGSLTSTDTQYF	TGCAGTGCTAGAGGGTCTTTGACTAGCACAGATACGCAGTATTTT
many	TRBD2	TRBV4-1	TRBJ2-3	CASSQDLRGGNTDTQYF	TGCGCCAGCAGCCAAGATCTTCGCGGGGGGAACACAGATACGCAGTATTTT
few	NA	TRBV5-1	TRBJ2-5	CASAGEETQYF	TGCGCCAGTGCCGGCGAAGAGACCCAGTACTTC
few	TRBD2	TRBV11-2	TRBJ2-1	CASILGLAGNEQFF	TGTGCCAGCATCCTCGGACTAGCTGGGAATGAGCAGTTCTTC
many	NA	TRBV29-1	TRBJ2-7	CSVESVSSYEQYF	TGCAGCGTTGAATCCGTCTCCTCCTACGAGCAGTACTTC
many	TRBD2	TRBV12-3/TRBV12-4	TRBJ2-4	CASSRLAGGLAKNIQYF	TGTGCCAGCTCCCGACTGGCGGGAGGTTTAGCCAAAAACATTCAGTACTTC
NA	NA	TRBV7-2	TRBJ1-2	CASSFGGYGYTF	TGTGCCAGCAGCTTCGGTGGCTATGGCTACACCTTC
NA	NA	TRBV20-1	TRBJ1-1	CSAAIAVNTEAFF	TGCAGTGCGGCGATCGCCGTGAACACTGAAGCTTTCTTT
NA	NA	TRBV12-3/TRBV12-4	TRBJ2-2	CASSYIGRNTGELFF	TGTGCCAGCAGTTACATAGGGAGGAACACCGGGGAGCTGTTTTTT
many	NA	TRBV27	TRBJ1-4	CASSLDEKLFF	TGTGCCAGCAGTTTGGATGAAAAACTGTTTTTT
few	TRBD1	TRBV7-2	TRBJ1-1	CASSRQGGYTEAFF	TGTGCCAGCAGCCGACAGGGGGGCTACACTGAAGCTTTCTTT
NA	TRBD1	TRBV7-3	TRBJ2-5	CASSPGQEETQYF	TGTGCCAGCAGCCCCGGACAGGAAGAGACCCAGTACTTC
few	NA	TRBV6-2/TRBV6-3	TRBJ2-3	CASILGDTQYF	TGTGCCAGCATCCTAGGAGATACGCAGTATTTT
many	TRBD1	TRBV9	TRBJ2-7	CASSVGQGGHEQYF	TGTGCCAGCAGCGTGGGACAGGGGGGACACGAGCAGTACTTC
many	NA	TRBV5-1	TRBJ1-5	CASSLDPGSNQPQHF	TGCGCCAGCAGCTTGGATCCGGGTAGCAATCAGCCCCAGCATTTT
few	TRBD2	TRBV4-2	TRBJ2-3	CASSQDALGGGRTDTQYF	TGTGCCAGCAGCCAAGACGCACTCGGCGGGGGGCGCACAGATACGCAGTATTTT
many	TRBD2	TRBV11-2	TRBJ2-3	CASSSLAGGPTSTDTQYF	TGTGCCAGCAGCTCCCTAGCGGGGGGACCCACTAGCACAGATACGCAGTATTTT
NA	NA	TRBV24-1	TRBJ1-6	CATSDGTDLPLHF	TGTGCCACCAGTGACGGGACCGATTTACCCCTCCACTTT
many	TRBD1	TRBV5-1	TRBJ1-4	CASSLGQGINEKLFF	TGCGCCAGCAGCCTCGGACAGGGGATTAATGAAAAACTGTTTTTT
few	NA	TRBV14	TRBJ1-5	CASSPGGYQPQHF	TGTGCCAGCAGCCCCGGGGGGTATCAGCCCCAGCATTTT
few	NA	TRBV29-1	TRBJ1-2	CSVGVGRGTNYGYTF	TGCAGCGTTGGGGTGGGGCGGGGTACGAACTATGGCTACACCTTC
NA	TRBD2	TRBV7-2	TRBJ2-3	CASSLAPQRGFHTDTQYF	TGTGCCAGCAGCTTAGCCCCGCAGCGGGGGTTCCACACAGATACGCAGTATTTT
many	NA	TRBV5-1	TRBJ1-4	CASSLDGLGGLFF	TGCGCCAGCAGCTTGGACGGACTCGGGGGACTGTTTTTT
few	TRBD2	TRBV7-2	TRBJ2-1	CASSSYGGYNEQFF	TGTGCCAGCAGCTCTTACGGGGGGTACAATGAGCAGTTCTTC
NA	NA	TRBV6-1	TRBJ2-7	CASSSGTSREQYF	TGTGCCAGCAGCTCCGGGACCTCCCGCGAGCAGTACTTC
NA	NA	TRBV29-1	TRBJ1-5	CSVSQSPGQPQHF	TGCAGCGTCTCACAGAGCCCGGGTCAGCCCCAGCATTTT
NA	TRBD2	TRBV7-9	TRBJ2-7	CASSGRAAYEQYF	TGTGCCAGCAGCGGGAGGGCCGCTTACGAGCAGTACTTC
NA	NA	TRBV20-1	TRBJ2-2	CSAKIPGDGVGGELFF	TGCAGTGCCAAGATCCCCGGGGACGGGGTTGGCGGGGAGCTGTTTTTT
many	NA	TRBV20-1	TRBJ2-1	CSAAPDAGYNEQFF	TGCAGTGCTGCACCCGACGCGGGGTACAATGAGCAGTTCTTC